These 31 T cell receptor beta chains were sequenced from one sample in a study of molecular identifiers for immune sequencing clone quantification. TCRdb re-analysed the PCR reads in MiXCR, keeping a single row per CDR3 protein. The sample lists 80,000 to 100,000 distinct CDR3 sequences, 24% occurring once. Sequenced sample: naive CD8+ T cells from blood, with Jurkat cell RNA spiked in. Described subset: FACS-sorted CD8+CD4-CCR7+CD45RA+ naive T cells. Source of these receptors: a human donor in good health. Some libraries in this study had Jurkat cell RNA spiked in.

This clonotype has a count of ten or more. The V call is TRBV12-3 or TRBV12-4, the J call TRBJ2-5, with D possibly TRBD1 on 6 matching bases. This CDR3 contains 13 residues. Trimming left V 7 bases short and J 1 base short, with 10 bases between. CDR3 coding DNA: TGTGCCAGCAACAGGGACCGCCAAGAGACCCAGTACTTC. It specifies CASNRDRQETQYF.

The chain uses TRBV4-1 and TRBJ2-2; 8 nucleotides agree with TRBD1. This CDR3 comprises 15 residues. V lost 4 bases, J lost 1 base, and 2 bases stayed unmatched. Germline V gene lookup returns CDR1 MGHRA and CDR2 YSYEKL. The CDR3 protein is CASSRDRGNTGELFF. The DNA for the CDR3 is TGCGCCAGCAGCCGTGACAGGGGGAACACCGGGGAGCTGTTTTTT.

This clonotype was counted ten times or more. The chain carries TRBV7-9 and TRBJ2-7; TRBD2 might be the D (7 bases). CDR3 length: 15 residues. Germline V gives CDR1 SEHNR, CDR2 FQNEAQ (reference sequence). The V end lost 1 base, the J end lost 5 bases, and 15 bases lay between the germline ends. The DNA for the CDR3 is TGTGCCAGCAGCTTAGTCGGGGGGCGATCCCACGAGCAGTACTTC. It is translated as CASSLVGGRSHEQYF.

This clonotype was detected only once. The chain is built from TRBV4-1 and TRBJ2-7, with 7 bases matching TRBD2. The V and J ends lost 4 bases and 0 bases, in that order; junction bases with no gene match: 12. CDR3 length: 17 residues. Germline CDR1 MGHRA, CDR2 YSYEKL. The CDR3 sequence is CASSRSPLAASSYEQYF. As DNA, the CDR3 is TGCGCCAGCAGCCGCTCGCCCCTAGCGGCAAGCTCCTACGAGCAGTACTTC.

This clonotype showed up many times. This sequence joins TRBV7-8 and TRBJ2-6; 8 nucleotides agree with TRBD2. V gave up 7 bases and J gave up 4 bases; unmatched junction bases: 9. The CDR3 totals 16 residues. Germline assignment: CDR1 SGHVS and CDR2 FQNEAQ. This chain's CDR3 is CASTPWTSPGANVLTF. As DNA, the CDR3 is TGTGCCAGCACCCCATGGACTAGCCCCGGGGCCAACGTCCTGACTTTC.

This clonotype was seen only a few times. The V gene is TRBV11-2, the J gene TRBJ2-3, with D unresolved. There are 17 residues in the CDR3. Germline CDR1 is SGHAT and CDR2 is FQNNGV. V shed 1 base and J shed 4 bases, with 18 bases lying between them. The CDR3 DNA is TGTGCCAGCAGCTTAGCCACTGGGTGGGATAGGGCAGATACGCAGTATTTT. Translation: CASSLATGWDRADTQYF.

This chain links TRBV23-1 with TRBJ2-1; TRBD1 matches at 8 bases. TRBV23-1 qualifies as an ORF whose function is uncertain. CDR3 length: 14 residues. The CDR3 protein is CASEQGAFYNEQFF. In nucleotides, the CDR3 is TGCGCTAGCGAGCAGGGGGCTTTTTACAATGAGCAGTTCTTC.

This clonotype was recorded many times. This chain connects TRBV6-5 to TRBJ2-4, with TRBD1 as a possible D gene (5 bases). The V end lost 7 bases, the J end lost 0 bases, and 13 bases lay between the germline ends. CDR1 MNHEY and CDR2 SVGAGI come from the germline V gene. The CDR3 consists of 15 residues. CDR3 DNA: TGTGCCAGCACGGACATATCGCGAGCCAAAAACATTCAGTACTTC. This gives the protein CASTDISRAKNIQYF.

The count of this clonotype is one. This could be a read error, since a much larger clone is one nucleotide away. The chain carries TRBV6-4 and TRBJ1-1; D gene uncertain. Germline-derived CDR1 and CDR2 are MRHNA and SNTAGT. The CDR3 has 16 amino acids. The V end lost 10 bases, the J end lost 1 base, and 22 bases lay between the germline ends. The CDR3 spells CANTRAGYCENTEAFF. In nucleotides, the CDR3 is TGTGCCAACACCCGAGCAGGATACTGCGAGAACACTGAAGCTTTCTTT.

Points on this clonotype: A much bigger clone sits one base away, suggesting this may be a read error. This chain joins TRBV7-6 and TRBJ2-7; D uncertain. The CDR3 extends over 14 amino acids. V shed 0 bases and J shed 5 bases, with 11 bases lying between them. Germline V gene data show CDR1 as SGHVS and CDR2 as FNYEAQ. DNA for the CDR3: TGTGCCAGCAGCTTAGCGATTAGAGAAAACGAGCAGTACTTC. Protein sequence: CASSLAIRENEQYF.

This chain links TRBV20-1 with TRBJ2-1; TRBD2 agrees at 7 bases. J was trimmed by 5 bases and V by 1 base; bases with no gene match: 2. This CDR3 region has 13 residues. Germline V gives CDR1 DFQATT, CDR2 SNEGSKA (reference sequence). The CDR3 sequence: CSARGEGNNEQFF. The CDR3 DNA sequence: TGCAGTGCTAGAGGGGAGGGAAACAATGAGCAGTTCTTC.

As concerns this clonotype: This may arise from a read error, as a much more abundant clone is one base away. The chain joins TRBV28 to TRBJ2-7, with a tentative D call TRBD2 (5 bases). The CDR3 loop spans 14 amino acids. Germline CDR1 MDHEN, CDR2 SYDVKM. V gave up 7 bases and J gave up 3 bases, with 16 bases separating them. The CDR3 spells CASISGSDFYEQYF. CDR3 nucleotides: TGTGCCAGCATCTCGGGGTCGGACTTCTACGAGCAGTACTTC.

With respect to this clonotype: This may be a read error: a much more frequent sequence differs by one nucleotide. J is TRBJ1-1 and V is TRBV4-3; D is ambiguous. Germline V gives CDR1 LGHNA, CDR2 YSLEER. The CDR3 consists of 14 residues. The CDR3 coding sequence is TGCGCCTGCAGCCAAGATTTTATAGGTACTGAAGCTTTCTTT. Amino acids: CACSQDFIGTEAFF.

This clonotype was found a few times. The chain couples TRBV6-2 or TRBV6-3 to TRBJ2-3; 8 bases match TRBD2. This CDR3 spans 14 amino acids. Germline CDR1 and CDR2: MNHEY and SVGEGT. J gave up 4 bases and V 2 bases, and 2 bases lay outside the gene matches. The CDR3 nucleotides read TGTGCCAGCAGTTACGCGACTAGCGCAGATACGCAGTATTTT. This codes for CASSYATSADTQYF.

The CDR3 protein is CSVRGGGRDEQYF. The CDR3 bases are TGCAGCGTTCGGGGAGGGGGCAGAGACGAGCAGTACTTC. This sequence joins TRBV29-1 and TRBJ2-7; D assignment may be TRBD1 or TRBD2 (7 bases each). The V gene's germline CDR1 is SQVTM and CDR2 ANQGSEA. V lost 5 bases to trimming and J lost 5 bases, with 16 bases between them. This CDR3 is built from 13 residues.

The sample holds many counts of this clonotype. This sequence joins TRBV6-2 or TRBV6-3 and TRBJ2-5; possible D gene TRBD1, 5 bases. Germline-derived CDR1 and CDR2 are MNHEY and SVGEGT. The CDR3 length is 14 residues. V shed 9 bases and J shed 0 bases, with 14 bases lying between them. The CDR3 sequence is CARHVGENQETQYF. CDR3 sequence (DNA): TGTGCCAGGCACGTAGGGGAAAACCAAGAGACCCAGTACTTC.

About this clonotype: Sequence at one end of the junction differs from germline and may be a read error. V is TRBV27 and J is TRBJ2-2, with D hard to call. Per germline, CDR1 MNHEY and CDR2 SMNVEV (reference sequence). This CDR3 has 15 amino acids. The CDR3 here is CAGSLSLGFGGELFF. CDR3 in DNA: TGTGCCGGCAGTTTATCGTTAGGGTTTGGCGGGGAGCTGTTTTTT.

This clonotype was seen many times. The chain couples TRBV27 to TRBJ1-5; D perhaps matches TRBD1 (6 bases). V lost 8 bases to trimming and J lost 7 bases, with 12 bases between them. CDR3 length equals 12 residues. Germline V gene sequence: CDR1 MNHEY, CDR2 SMNVEV (reference sequence). CDR3 sequence: CASGKGGQPQHF. Written as DNA, the CDR3 is TGTGCCAGCGGAAAAGGGGGACAGCCCCAGCATTTT.

This clonotype has only one observation. A much larger clone lies a single base off, so this may be a read error. V gene TRBV6-1 combines with J gene TRBJ1-5; D perhaps matches TRBD1 (6 bases). This CDR3 spans 13 amino acids. Germline CDR1 MNHNS, CDR2 SASEGT. CDR3 in amino acids: CASRTDSYQPPHF. For the CDR3, the DNA is TGTGCCAGCAGAACGGACAGTTATCAGCCCCCGCATTTT.

This clonotype was detected ten times or more. V and J are TRBV5-1 and TRBJ2-3, with unresolved D. V dropped 2 bases and J dropped 1 base, with 5 bases sitting between them. The CDR3 is 13 residues long. Germline loops: CDR1 SGHRS, CDR2 YFSETQ. In DNA form, the CDR3 reads TGCGCCAGCAGCTTTTATGGCACAGATACGCAGTATTTT. It encodes CASSFYGTDTQYF.

This chain connects TRBV15 to TRBJ2-1; 7 bases agree with TRBD2. Germline CDR1 reads LNHNV; CDR2 reads YYDKDF (reference sequence). The CDR3 runs 17 residues. V trimming: 2 bases; J trimming: 0 bases; junction bases outside the gene matches: 7. The CDR3 here is CATSRRSGGSSYNEQFF. The CDR3 bases are TGTGCCACCAGCAGAAGGTCCGGCGGGAGCTCCTACAATGAGCAGTTCTTC.

There are a few counts of this clonotype. Just one base apart from a much larger clone, this may be a read error. The rearrangement joins TRBV7-6 to TRBJ1-6; unclear D gene. Germline V gene lookup returns CDR1 SGHVS and CDR2 FNYEAQ. The CDR3 consists of 15 residues. Here the CDR3 DNA reads TGTGCCAGCAGCTTAGAGTTCCCCGCTAATCCACCCCTCCACTTT. Translated, it gives CASSLEFPANPPLHF. Complete variable domain (other parts from reference TRBV7-6 and TRBJ1-6): GAGVSQSPRYKVTKRGQDVALRCDPISGHVSLYWYRQALGQGPEFLTYFNYEAQQDKSGLPNDRFSAERPEGSISTLTIQRTEQRDSAMYRCASSLEFPANPPLHFGNGTRLTVT.

The chain links TRBV11-3 to TRBJ2-2; weak D call: TRBD2 (6 bases). Germline V CDR1 and CDR2: SGHNT, YENEEA. With 1 base removed from V and 6 bases from J, the gap between germline ends came to 18 bases. The CDR3 covers 17 residues. CDR3 coding DNA: TGTGCCAGCAGCTTAGCTTGGGGACTCCAGTCCCCCGGGGAGCTGTTTTTT. Residues: CASSLAWGLQSPGELFF.

Concerning this clonotype itself: This clone may be a read error of a much larger clone one base away. The chain combines TRBV12-5 with TRBJ2-3; maybe TRBD2 (6 bases). The CDR3 contains 13 residues. Trimming cost V 4 bases and J 8 bases, with 13 bases left between them. Germline CDR1 LGHNT, CDR2 FRNRAP. The DNA for the CDR3 is TGTGCTAGTGGTTGGGGGGTTTCGGGTACGCAGTATTTT. Protein product: CASGWGVSGTQYF.

Ten or more counts support this clonotype. The chain couples TRBV5-1 to TRBJ2-7, with a tentative D call TRBD2 (5 bases). This CDR3 has 14 residues. CDR1 and CDR2 (germline): SGHRS, YFSETQ. V was clipped by 0 bases and J by 6 bases, with 13 bases between them. The CDR3 coding sequence is TGCGCCAGCAGCTTGGCGGGCAGGACTGGCGAGCAGTACTTC. Translation: CASSLAGRTGEQYF.

The table lists this clonotype with many counts. The V gene is TRBV20-1, the J gene TRBJ2-3; 9 bases map to TRBD1. The ends lost 5 bases at V and 1 base at J; junction bases unmatched: 7. CDR1 and CDR2 from the germline V gene are DFQATT and SNEGSKA (reference sequence). The CDR3 contains 15 residues. The CDR3 coding sequence is TGCAGTGCTTCCGGGACAGGGAGCGGCACAGATACGCAGTATTTT. Translated, it gives CSASGTGSGTDTQYF.

As for this clonotype: This likely comes from a read error, as the CDR3 has no conserved phenylalanine or tryptophan at its end. The J gene is TRBJ2-1, the V gene TRBV19, with a tentative D call TRBD2 (6 bases). V was clipped by 3 bases and J by 3 bases, with 6 bases between them. The CDR3 totals 13 residues. Germline values: CDR1 LNHDA, CDR2 SQIVND (reference sequence). CDR3 coding DNA: TGTGCCAGTAGTATGGGGGGCTACAATGAGCAGTTCCTC. Translated: CASSMGGYNEQFL.

This clonotype came up many times. The chain uses TRBV4-3 and TRBJ1-1, with D tentatively TRBD1 (6 bases). Trimming stripped 0 bases from V and 6 bases from J, with 20 bases between. The CDR3 runs to 17 residues. From germline, CDR1 is LGHNA and CDR2 YSLEER. CDR3 DNA: TGCGCCAGCAGCCAAGAAGACGTAACAGGGACGGTCTCTGAAGCTTTCTTT. It codes for CASSQEDVTGTVSEAFF.

There are many counts of this clonotype. This chain connects TRBV5-1 to TRBJ2-5; TRBD1 is a possible D gene (5 bases). The length of the CDR3 is 14 residues. The V gene lost 4 bases and the J gene lost 1 base, with 11 bases spanning the gap. Germline-derived CDR1 and CDR2 are SGHRS and YFSETQ. The CDR3 nucleotides read TGCGCCAGCAGCATATCAGGGCTCCAAGAGACCCAGTACTTC. As protein: CASSISGLQETQYF.

At least ten counts were recorded for this clonotype. The J gene is TRBJ2-7, the V gene TRBV5-5, with 12 bases aligning to TRBD1. There are 15 residues in the CDR3. From germline, CDR1 is SGHKS and CDR2 YYEKEE (reference sequence). J gave up 4 bases and V 4 bases, and 6 bases lay outside the gene matches. For the CDR3, the DNA is TGTGCCAGCAGCCCGCCGGGACAGGGGGCTTACGAGCAGTACTTC. Residues: CASSPPGQGAYEQYF.

The chain is built from TRBV5-4 and TRBJ1-1; no firm D call. V was trimmed by 0 bases and J by 5 bases, leaving 5 bases between them. CDR1 and CDR2 from the germline V gene are SGHNT and YYREEE (reference sequence). CDR3 length: 12 amino acids. The DNA of the CDR3 is TGTGCCAGCAGCTTGGTGGCAACTGAAGCTTTCTTT. Encoded protein: CASSLVATEAFF.